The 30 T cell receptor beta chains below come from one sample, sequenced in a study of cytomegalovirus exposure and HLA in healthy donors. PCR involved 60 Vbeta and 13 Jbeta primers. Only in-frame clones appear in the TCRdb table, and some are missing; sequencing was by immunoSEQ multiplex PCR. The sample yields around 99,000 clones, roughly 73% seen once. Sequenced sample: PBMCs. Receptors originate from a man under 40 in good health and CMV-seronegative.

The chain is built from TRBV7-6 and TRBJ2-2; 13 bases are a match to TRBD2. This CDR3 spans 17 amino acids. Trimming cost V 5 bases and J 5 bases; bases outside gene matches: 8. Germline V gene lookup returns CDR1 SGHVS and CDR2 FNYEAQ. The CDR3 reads CASSIGLAGARTGELFF. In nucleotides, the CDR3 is TGTGCCAGCAGCATCGGACTAGCGGGGGCCCGAACCGGGGAGCTGTTTTTT. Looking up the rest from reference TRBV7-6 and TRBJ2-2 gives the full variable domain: GAGVSQSPRYKVTKRGQDVALRCDPISGHVSLYWYRQALGQGPEFLTYFNYEAQQDKSGLPNDRFSAERPEGSISTLTIQRTEQRDSAMYRCASSIGLAGARTGELFFGEGSRLTVL.

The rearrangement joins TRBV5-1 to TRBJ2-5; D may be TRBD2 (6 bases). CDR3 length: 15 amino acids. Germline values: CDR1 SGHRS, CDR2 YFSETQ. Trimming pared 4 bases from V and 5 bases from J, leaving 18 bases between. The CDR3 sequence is CASSPRAGRDETQYF. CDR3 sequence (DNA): TGCGCCAGCAGCCCCCGTGCAGGGCGGGATGAGACCCAGTACTTC.

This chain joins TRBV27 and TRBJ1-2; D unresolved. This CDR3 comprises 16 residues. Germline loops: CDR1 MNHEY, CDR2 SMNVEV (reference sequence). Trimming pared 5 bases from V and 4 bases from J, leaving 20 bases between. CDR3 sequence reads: CASSPKTAGGVYGYTF. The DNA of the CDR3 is TGTGCCAGCAGTCCAAAGACGGCAGGAGGAGTCTATGGCTACACCTTC.

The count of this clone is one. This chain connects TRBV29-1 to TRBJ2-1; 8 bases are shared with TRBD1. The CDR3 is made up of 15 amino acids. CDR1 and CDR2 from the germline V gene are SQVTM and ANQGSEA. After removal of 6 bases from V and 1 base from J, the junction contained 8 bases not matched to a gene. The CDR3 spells CSVEWRDRSYNEQFF. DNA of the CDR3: TGCAGCGTGGAGTGGCGGGACAGGTCCTACAATGAGCAGTTCTTC.

In nucleotides, the CDR3 is TGTGCCTGGAGTGTATCCCAATTCAATCAGCCCCAGCATTTT. This translates into CAWSVSQFNQPQHF. J is TRBJ1-5 and V is TRBV30; D unclear. The CDR3 runs 14 residues. V dropped 0 bases and J dropped 3 bases, with 9 bases sitting between them. Germline CDR1 GTSNPN, CDR2 SVGIG (reference sequence).

CDR3 region: CASSEPTGRRRGQPQHF. The CDR3 DNA sequence: TGTGCCAGCAGTGAACCGACAGGGCGACGTCGTGGCCAGCCCCAGCATTTT. This chain connects TRBV6-1 to TRBJ1-5, with 7 bases matching TRBD1. The germline V gene encodes CDR1 MNHNS and CDR2 SASEGT. CDR3 size: 17 residues. Germline trimming cut 2 bases from V and 7 bases from J; bases unmatched to any gene: 14.

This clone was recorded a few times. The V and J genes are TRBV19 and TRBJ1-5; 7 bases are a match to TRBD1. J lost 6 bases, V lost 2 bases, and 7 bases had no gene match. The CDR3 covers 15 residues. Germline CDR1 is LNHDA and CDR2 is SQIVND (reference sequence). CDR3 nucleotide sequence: TGTGCCAGTAGTATATCACGGACAGGTCCTCAGCCCCAGCATTTT. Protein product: CASSISRTGPQPQHF.

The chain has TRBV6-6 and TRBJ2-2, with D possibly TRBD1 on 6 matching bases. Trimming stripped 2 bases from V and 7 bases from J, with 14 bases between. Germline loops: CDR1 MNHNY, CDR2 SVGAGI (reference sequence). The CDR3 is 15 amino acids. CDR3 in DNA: TGTGCCAGCAGTTACGGGAACAGGGCAAGCGGGGAGCTGTTTTTT. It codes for CASSYGNRASGELFF.

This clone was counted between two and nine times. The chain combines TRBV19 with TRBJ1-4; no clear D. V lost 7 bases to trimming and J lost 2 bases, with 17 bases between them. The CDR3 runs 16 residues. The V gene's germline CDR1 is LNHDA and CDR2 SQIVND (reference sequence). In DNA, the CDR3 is TGTGCCAGTACCACTATGTCGTATGGTACTAATGAAAAACTGTTTTTT. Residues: CASTTMSYGTNEKLFF.

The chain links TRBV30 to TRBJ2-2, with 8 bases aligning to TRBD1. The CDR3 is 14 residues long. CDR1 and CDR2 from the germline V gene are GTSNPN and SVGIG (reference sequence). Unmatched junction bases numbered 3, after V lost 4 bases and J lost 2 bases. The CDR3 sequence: CAWTGQGNTGELFF. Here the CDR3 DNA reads TGTGCCTGGACCGGACAGGGCAACACCGGGGAGCTGTTTTTT.

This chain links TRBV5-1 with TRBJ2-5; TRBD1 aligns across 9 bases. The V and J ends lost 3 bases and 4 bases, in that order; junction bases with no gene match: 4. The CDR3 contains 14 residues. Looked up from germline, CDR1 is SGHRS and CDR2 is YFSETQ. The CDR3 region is CASSSTQGAETQYF. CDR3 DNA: TGCGCCAGCAGCTCCACACAGGGGGCAGAGACCCAGTACTTC.

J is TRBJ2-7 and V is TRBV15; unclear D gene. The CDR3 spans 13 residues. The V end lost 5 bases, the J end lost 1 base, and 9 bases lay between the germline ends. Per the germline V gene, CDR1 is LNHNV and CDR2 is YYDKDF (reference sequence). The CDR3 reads CATSSDISYEQYF. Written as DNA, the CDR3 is TGTGCCACCAGCTCTGACATTTCCTACGAGCAGTACTTC.

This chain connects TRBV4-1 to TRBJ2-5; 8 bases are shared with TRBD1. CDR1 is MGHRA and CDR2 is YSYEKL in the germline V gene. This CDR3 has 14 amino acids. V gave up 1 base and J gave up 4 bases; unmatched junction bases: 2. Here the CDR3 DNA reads TGCGCCAGCAGCCAAGGGGGACAGGCAGAGACCCAGTACTTC. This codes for CASSQGGQAETQYF.

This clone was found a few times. The CDR3 coding sequence is TGTGCCATCAGGGACAGGGGGTTAGAAGAGACCCAGTACTTC. This gives the protein CAIRDRGLEETQYF. V and J are TRBV10-3 and TRBJ2-5; 10 positions match TRBD1. This CDR3 has 14 amino acids. The germline CDR1 and CDR2 sequences are ENHRY and SYGVKD. With 6 bases clipped from V and 3 bases from J, the junction kept 4 bases outside the gene matches.

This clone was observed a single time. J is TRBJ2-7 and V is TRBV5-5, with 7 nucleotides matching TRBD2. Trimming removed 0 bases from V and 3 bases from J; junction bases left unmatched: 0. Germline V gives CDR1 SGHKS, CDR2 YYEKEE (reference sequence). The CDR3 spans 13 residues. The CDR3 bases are TGTGCCAGCAGCTTGGGGGAGGGCTACGAGCAGTACTTC. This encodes CASSLGEGYEQYF.

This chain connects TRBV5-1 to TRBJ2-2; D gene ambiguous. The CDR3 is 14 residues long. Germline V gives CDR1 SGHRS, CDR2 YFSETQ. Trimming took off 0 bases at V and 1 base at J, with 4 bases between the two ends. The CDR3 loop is CASSLAWNTGELFF. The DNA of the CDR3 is TGCGCCAGCAGCTTGGCCTGGAACACCGGGGAGCTGTTTTTT.

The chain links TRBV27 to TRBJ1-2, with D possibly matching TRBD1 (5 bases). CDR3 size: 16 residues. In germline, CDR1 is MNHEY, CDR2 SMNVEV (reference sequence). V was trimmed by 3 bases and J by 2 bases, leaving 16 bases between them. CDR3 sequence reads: CASSFRGQGGNYGYTF. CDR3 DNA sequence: TGTGCCAGCAGTTTTCGCGGGCAGGGAGGGAACTATGGCTACACCTTC.

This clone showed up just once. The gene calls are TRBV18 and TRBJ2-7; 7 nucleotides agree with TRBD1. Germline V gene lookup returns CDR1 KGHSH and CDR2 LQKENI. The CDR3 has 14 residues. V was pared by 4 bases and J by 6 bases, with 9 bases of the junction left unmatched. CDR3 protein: CASSLSRGSSEQYF. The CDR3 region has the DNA TGTGCCAGCTCACTCAGCAGGGGGTCCAGCGAGCAGTACTTC.

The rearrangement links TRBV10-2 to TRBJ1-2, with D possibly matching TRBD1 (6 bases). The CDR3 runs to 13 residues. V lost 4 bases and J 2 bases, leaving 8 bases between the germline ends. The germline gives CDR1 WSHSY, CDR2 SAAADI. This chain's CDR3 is CASSAQGNYGYTF. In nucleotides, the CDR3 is TGCGCCAGCAGTGCACAGGGAAACTATGGCTACACCTTC.

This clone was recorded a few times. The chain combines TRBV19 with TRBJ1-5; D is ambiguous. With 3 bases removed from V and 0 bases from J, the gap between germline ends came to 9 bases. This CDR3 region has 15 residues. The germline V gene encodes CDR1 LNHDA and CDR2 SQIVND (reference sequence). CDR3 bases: TGTGCCAGTAGTATGGATACAGTTAGCAATCAGCCCCAGCATTTT. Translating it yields CASSMDTVSNQPQHF.

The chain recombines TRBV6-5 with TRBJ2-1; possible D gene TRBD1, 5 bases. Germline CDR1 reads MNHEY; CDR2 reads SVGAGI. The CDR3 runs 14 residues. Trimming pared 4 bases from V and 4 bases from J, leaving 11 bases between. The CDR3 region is CASSSRAEYNEQFF. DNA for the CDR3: TGTGCCAGCAGTTCCAGGGCGGAGTACAATGAGCAGTTCTTC.

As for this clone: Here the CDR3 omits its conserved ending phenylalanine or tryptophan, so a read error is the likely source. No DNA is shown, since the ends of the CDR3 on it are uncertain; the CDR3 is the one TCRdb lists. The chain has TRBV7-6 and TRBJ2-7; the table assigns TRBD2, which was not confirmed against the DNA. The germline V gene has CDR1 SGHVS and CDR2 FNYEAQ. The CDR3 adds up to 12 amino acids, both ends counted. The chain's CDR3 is CASNFLAAPTHP.

The DNA for the CDR3 is TGTGCCATCAGTGACCCTAGGACAGGGTCGAACACTGAAGCTTTCTTT. Its protein product is CAISDPRTGSNTEAFF. The chain uses TRBV10-3 and TRBJ1-1; 8 bases align to TRBD1. Germline lookup yields CDR1 ENHRY and CDR2 SYGVKD. The CDR3 is 16 residues long. After removal of 3 bases from V and 1 base from J, the junction contained 7 bases not matched to a gene.

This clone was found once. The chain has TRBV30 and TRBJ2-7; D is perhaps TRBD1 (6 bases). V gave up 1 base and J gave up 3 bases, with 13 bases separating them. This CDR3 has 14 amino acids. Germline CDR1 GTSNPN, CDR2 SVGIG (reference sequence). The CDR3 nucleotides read TGTGCCTGGAGTGGTCAGGGGAAGGACTACGAGCAGTACTTC. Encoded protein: CAWSGQGKDYEQYF.

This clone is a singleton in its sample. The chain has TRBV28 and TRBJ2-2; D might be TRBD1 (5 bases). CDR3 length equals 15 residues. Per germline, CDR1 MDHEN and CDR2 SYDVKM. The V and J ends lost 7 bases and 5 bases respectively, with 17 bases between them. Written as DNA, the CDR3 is TGTGCCAGCACATGGGCGCAGGGAATTACCGGGGAGCTGTTTTTT. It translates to CASTWAQGITGELFF.

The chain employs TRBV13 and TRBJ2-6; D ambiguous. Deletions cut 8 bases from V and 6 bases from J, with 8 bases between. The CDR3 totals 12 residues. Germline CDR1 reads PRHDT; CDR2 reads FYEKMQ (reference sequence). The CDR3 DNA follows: TGTGCCAGCCGTCGCGAGGCCAACGTCCTGACTTTC. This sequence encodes CASRREANVLTF.

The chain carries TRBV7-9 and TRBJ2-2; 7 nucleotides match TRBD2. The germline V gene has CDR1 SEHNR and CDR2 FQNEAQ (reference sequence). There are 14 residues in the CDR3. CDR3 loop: CSLAGGGNTGELFF. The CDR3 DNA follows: TGTTCCCTTGCGGGCGGGGGGAACACCGGGGAGCTGTTTTTT.

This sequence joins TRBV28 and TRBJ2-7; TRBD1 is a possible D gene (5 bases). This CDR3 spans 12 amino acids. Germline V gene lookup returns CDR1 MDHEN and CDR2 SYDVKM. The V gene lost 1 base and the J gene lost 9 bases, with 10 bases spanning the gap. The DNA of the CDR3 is TGTGCCAGCAGTTTATCAGGGTCGGTGCAGTACTTC. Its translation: CASSLSGSVQYF.

The CDR3 nucleotides are TGTGCCAGCTCACCGTCCGGGACTAGCGGGAGGTATTTGGACAATGAGCAGTTCTTC. It codes for CASSPSGTSGRYLDNEQFF. The V gene is TRBV18, the J gene TRBJ2-1, with 15 positions matching TRBD2. V lost 3 bases, J lost 5 bases, and 11 bases stayed unmatched. Germline lookup yields CDR1 KGHSH and CDR2 LQKENI. This CDR3 spans 19 amino acids.

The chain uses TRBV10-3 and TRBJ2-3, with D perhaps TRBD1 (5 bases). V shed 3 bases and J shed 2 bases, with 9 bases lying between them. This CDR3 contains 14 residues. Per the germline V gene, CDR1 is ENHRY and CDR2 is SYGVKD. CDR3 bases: TGTGCCATCAGTGACATAGGGGCCACAGATACGCAGTATTTT. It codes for CAISDIGATDTQYF.